Presented here are 28 T cell receptor beta chains from one specimen sequenced in a study of PD-L1 blockade in urothelial cancer. Clones were sequenced by immunoSEQ multiplex PCR, and TCRdb holds only the in-frame ones, with some missing. In the table there are roughly 90,000 clones, 90% to 95% of which are singletons. The input for sequencing was PBMCs, taken around atezolizumab (anti-PD-L1) treatment. These receptors all come from a man aged 60-69 years with urothelial cancer.

The chain employs TRBV4-1 and TRBJ1-4; D gene unclear. V gave up 2 bases and J gave up 7 bases, with 20 bases separating them. The CDR3 has 17 amino acids. CDR1 is MGHRA and CDR2 is YSYEKL in the germline V gene. CDR3 amino acids: CASSQLGDAVLREKLFF. Here the CDR3 DNA reads TGCGCCAGCAGCCAATTGGGAGACGCGGTGTTGCGTGAAAAACTGTTTTTT.

The table lists this clone with a count of one. The chain combines TRBV7-2 with TRBJ2-3, with D possibly TRBD1 on 6 matching bases. The V and J ends lost 5 bases and 4 bases respectively, with 22 bases between them. Germline values: CDR1 SGHTA, CDR2 FQGNSA. The CDR3 totals 17 residues. The CDR3 DNA sequence: TGTGCCAGCAGCCCTCCGGGACACCGCTCTGGGGCAGATACGCAGTATTTT. Translated: CASSPPGHRSGADTQYF.

This clone was picked up one time. The V gene is TRBV27, the J gene TRBJ2-3; TRBD2 matches at 9 bases. Germline V gene lookup returns CDR1 MNHEY and CDR2 SMNVEV (reference sequence). The trim removed 2 bases at V and 8 bases at J, leaving 8 bases unmatched. The CDR3 runs 15 residues. The CDR3 DNA reads as TGTGCCAGCAGTTTAACAACCGGGACTAGCAGTACGCAGTATTTT. This encodes CASSLTTGTSSTQYF.

This clone came up once. This chain's CDR3 is CASSLGGTGIEQYF. The CDR3 bases are TGTGCCAGCAGCTTAGGCGGGACAGGGATCGAGCAGTACTTC. The gene calls are TRBV11-2 and TRBJ2-7; 9 nucleotides line up with TRBD1. CDR3 length equals 14 residues. With 1 base clipped from V and 6 bases from J, the junction kept 4 bases outside the gene matches. Germline V gene lookup returns CDR1 SGHAT and CDR2 FQNNGV. Full variable domain (missing parts from reference TRBV11-2 and TRBJ2-7): EAGVAQSPRYKIIEKRQSVAFWCNPISGHATLYWYQQILGQGPKLLIQFQNNGVVDDSQLPKDRFSAERLKGVDSTLKIQPAKLEDSAVYLCASSLGGTGIEQYFGPGTRLTVT.

V and J are TRBV9 and TRBJ2-2, with TRBD1 matching 9 bases. This CDR3 is built from 16 residues. V was clipped by 3 bases and J by 5 bases; unmatched bases: 8. Germline loops: CDR1 SGDLS, CDR2 YYNGEE. The CDR3 protein is CASSASPGTGTGELFF. CDR3 coding DNA: TGTGCCAGCAGCGCTTCCCCCGGGACAGGGACCGGGGAGCTGTTTTTT.

Concerning this clone: The junction departs from the called germline gene at one end, perhaps through a read error. The rearrangement links TRBV5-1 to TRBJ2-7; 8 positions match TRBD2. Per germline, CDR1 SGHRS and CDR2 YFSETQ. There are 16 residues in the CDR3. CDR3 sequence: CASSLEGTRSSHEQYF. The CDR3 DNA reads TGCGCCAGCAGCTTGGAGGGGACTAGGAGCTCCCACGAGCAGTACTTC.

In this sample, this clone turned up a few times. V gene TRBV19 combines with J gene TRBJ2-7, with 9 bases matching TRBD1. The CDR3 has 15 amino acids. Germline CDR1 reads LNHDA; CDR2 reads SQIVND (reference sequence). Trimming took 7 bases from V and 7 from J; bases not matched to a gene: 14. This CDR3 reads CASKRLGTGLEEQYF. CDR3 nucleotide sequence: TGTGCCAGTAAAAGACTCGGGACAGGGCTGGAGGAGCAGTACTTC. Based on the CDR3 plus reference TRBV19 and TRBJ2-7, the full variable domain is DGGITQSPKYLFRKEGQNVTLSCEQNLNHDAMYWYRQDPGQGLRLIYYSQIVNDFQKGDIAEGYSVSREKKESFPLTVTSAQKNPTAFYLCASKRLGTGLEEQYFGPGTRLTVT.

The V and J genes are TRBV9 and TRBJ1-5; TRBD1 matches 8 bases. The CDR3 runs to 15 residues. V was clipped by 3 bases and J by 3 bases; unmatched bases: 5. From germline, CDR1 is SGDLS and CDR2 YYNGEE. For the CDR3, the DNA is TGTGCCAGCAGCGCCGGACAGGGAACCAATCAGCCCCAGCATTTT. It translates to CASSAGQGTNQPQHF.

This chain links TRBV28 with TRBJ2-7; 10 positions match TRBD1. The ends lost 5 bases at V and 2 bases at J; junction bases unmatched: 6. The CDR3 loop spans 15 amino acids. Germline CDR1 is MDHEN and CDR2 is SYDVKM. As DNA, the CDR3 is TGTGCCAGCAGTCCCGGGACAGGGGCGCCCTACGAGCAGTACTTC. Its protein product is CASSPGTGAPYEQYF.

This chain uses TRBV10-3 with TRBJ1-1; D perhaps matches TRBD1 (5 bases). Looked up from germline, CDR1 is ENHRY and CDR2 is SYGVKD. The ends were cut back, 2 bases at V and 1 base at J, with 8 bases in the middle. This CDR3 has 14 residues. The CDR3: CAISEGRANTEAFF. CDR3 sequence (DNA): TGTGCCATCAGTGAGGGCAGGGCGAACACTGAAGCTTTCTTT.

The V gene is TRBV7-8, the J gene TRBJ2-2; 10 bases are shared with TRBD1. CDR1 SGHVS and CDR2 FQNEAQ come from the germline V gene. The CDR3 contains 18 residues. Losses at the gene ends were 5 bases for V and 2 bases for J; bases not matched to a gene: 11. The CDR3 reads CASSRRTGGNSNTGELFF. DNA of the CDR3: TGTGCCAGCAGCCGCCGGACAGGGGGGAACTCCAACACCGGGGAGCTGTTTTTT. The full variable domain, its missing parts supplied by reference TRBV7-8 and TRBJ2-2, is GAGVSQSPRYKVAKRGQDVALRCDPISGHVSLFWYQQALGQGPEFLTYFQNEAQLDKSGLPSDRFFAERPEGSVSTLKIQRTQQEDSAVYLCASSRRTGGNSNTGELFFGEGSRLTVL.

The rearrangement joins TRBV9 to TRBJ2-5; no reliable D call. CDR1 and CDR2 (germline): SGDLS, YYNGEE. Trimming took 4 bases from V and 1 from J, leaving 8 bases between them. The CDR3 is made up of 13 amino acids. The chain's CDR3 is CASSPQPQETQYF. For the CDR3, the DNA is TGTGCCAGCAGCCCACAGCCCCAAGAGACCCAGTACTTC.

The V call is TRBV4-1, the J call TRBJ1-2; 8 bases align to TRBD1. Trimming at V came to 5 bases and at J to 3 bases, leaving 5 bases not matched to a gene. This CDR3 region has 14 residues. CDR1 and CDR2 from the germline V gene are MGHRA and YSYEKL. The CDR3 is CASSTQGVDYGYTF. In DNA form, the CDR3 reads TGCGCCAGCAGCACACAGGGGGTAGACTATGGCTACACCTTC.

This clone is a singleton in its sample. The chain has TRBV5-6 and TRBJ2-3; possibly TRBD2 for D (5 bases). The length of the CDR3 is 11 residues. V was shortened by 5 bases and J by 9 bases, with 10 bases between the two germline ends. The germline V gene has CDR1 SGHDT and CDR2 YYEEEE. CDR3 region: CASRRESTQYF. CDR3 bases: TGTGCCAGCAGGAGGGAGAGCACGCAGTATTTT.

V and J are TRBV30 and TRBJ2-3; 10 bases fit TRBD2. After removal of 5 bases from V and 2 bases from J, the junction contained 1 base not matched to a gene. The CDR3 is 13 amino acids. The V gene's germline CDR1 is GTSNPN and CDR2 SVGIG (reference sequence). In DNA, the CDR3 is TGTGCCTGGGGACTAGCGGACACAGATACGCAGTATTTT. Amino acid sequence: CAWGLADTDTQYF.

This sequence joins TRBV11-2 and TRBJ2-2, with D possibly TRBD2 on 7 matching bases. The CDR3 sequence is 16 residues long. Germline CDR1 and CDR2: SGHAT and FQNNGV. The V and J ends lost 4 bases and 7 bases respectively, with 19 bases between them. The CDR3 sequence: CASSSPAGAPNGELFF. Here the CDR3 DNA reads TGTGCCAGCAGCTCTCCGGCGGGGGCGCCTAACGGGGAGCTGTTTTTT.

This rearrangement joins TRBV28 to TRBJ1-3, with TRBD1 as a possible D gene (5 bases). The CDR3 extends over 17 amino acids. V was trimmed by 2 bases and J by 4 bases, leaving 18 bases between them. The germline V gene encodes CDR1 MDHEN and CDR2 SYDVKM. The CDR3, as DNA: TGTGCCAGCAGTTTACACTCCGGCGGGACTGCCGGAAACACCATATATTTT. As protein: CASSLHSGGTAGNTIYF.

Only a few counts were recorded for this clone. Written as DNA, the CDR3 is TGTGCCAGCATCGTTTCACAAGCAGGACTCTCCAATGGCTACACCTTC. This codes for CASIVSQAGLSNGYTF. The rearrangement joins TRBV2 to TRBJ1-2, with D unresolved. V lost 7 bases, J lost 6 bases, and 24 bases lay in between. Germline CDR1 is SNHLY and CDR2 is FYNNEI. This CDR3 is 16 amino acids long.

The V and J genes are TRBV9 and TRBJ2-7, with TRBD1 matching over 8 bases. Trimming took 0 bases from V and 4 from J; bases not matched to a gene: 6. The germline CDR1 and CDR2 sequences are SGDLS and YYNGEE. CDR3 length equals 15 residues. CDR3 in amino acids: CASSVVPGGGYEQYF. Written as DNA, the CDR3 is TGTGCCAGCAGCGTAGTACCAGGGGGCGGATACGAGCAGTACTTC.

The rearrangement links TRBV5-1 to TRBJ1-5, with D unclear. The CDR3 runs 13 residues. V lost 0 bases to trimming and J lost 7 bases, with 8 bases between them. Germline-derived CDR1 and CDR2 are SGHRS and YFSETQ. The CDR3 DNA is TGCGCCAGCAGCTTGGAGGTCGGGCAGCCCCAGCATTTT. It encodes CASSLEVGQPQHF.

The chain joins TRBV10-3 to TRBJ1-2; TRBD1 matches 8 bases. The J segment lost 6 bases and the V segment lost 6 bases, leaving 6 bases of the junction unmatched. The germline CDR1 and CDR2 sequences are ENHRY and SYGVKD. The CDR3 has 13 residues. The CDR3 nucleotides read TGTGCCATCAGCGAGCCGGGACAGGATGGCTACACCTTC. It codes for CAISEPGQDGYTF.

V and J are TRBV4-1 and TRBJ1-4, with TRBD1 matching 10 bases. CDR1 and CDR2 (germline): MGHRA, YSYEKL. This CDR3 is built from 14 residues. J lost 8 bases, V lost 3 bases, and 3 bases had no gene match. The CDR3 is CASSQTGGLEKLFF. CDR3 in DNA: TGCGCCAGCAGCCAGACAGGGGGCTTGGAAAAACTGTTTTTT.

The genes are TRBV5-1 and TRBJ2-5, with D perhaps TRBD1 (6 bases). Germline assignment: CDR1 SGHRS and CDR2 YFSETQ. Trimming stripped 2 bases from V and 3 bases from J, with 14 bases between. The CDR3 totals 15 residues. CDR3 in amino acids: CASSFGWTVKETQYF. CDR3 bases: TGCGCCAGCAGCTTTGGCTGGACAGTTAAAGAGACCCAGTACTTC.

The CDR3 sequence: CAWNREGYEQYF. The CDR3 coding sequence is TGTGCCTGGAACAGGGAAGGCTACGAGCAGTACTTC. V is TRBV30 and J is TRBJ2-7; D is perhaps TRBD1 (6 bases). V was shortened by 4 bases and J by 3 bases, with 10 bases between the two germline ends. Per germline, CDR1 GTSNPN and CDR2 SVGIG (reference sequence). The CDR3 spans 12 residues. Based on the CDR3 plus reference TRBV30 and TRBJ2-7, the full variable domain is SQTIHQWPATLVQPVGSPLSLECTVEGTSNPNLYWYRQAAGRGLQLLFYSVGIGQISSEVPQNLSASRPQDRQFILSSKKLLLSDSGFYLCAWNREGYEQYFGPGTRLTVT.

This rearrangement joins TRBV7-2 to TRBJ2-7, with 8 bases matching TRBD1. Germline lookup yields CDR1 SGHTA and CDR2 FQGNSA. The J segment lost 4 bases and the V segment lost 4 bases, leaving 6 bases of the junction unmatched. This CDR3 contains 14 residues. CDR3 in amino acids: CASSWPGQEYEQYF. The CDR3 DNA reads as TGTGCCAGCAGCTGGCCGGGACAGGAGTACGAGCAGTACTTC.

The rearrangement uses TRBV5-1 and TRBJ2-7; D is perhaps TRBD1 (5 bases). The CDR3 spans 15 residues. V gave up 4 bases and J gave up 3 bases, with 17 bases separating them. The germline V gene has CDR1 SGHRS and CDR2 YFSETQ. The CDR3 loop is CASSPTVPADYEQYF. CDR3 in DNA: TGCGCCAGCAGCCCGACAGTCCCCGCAGACTACGAGCAGTACTTC. The whole variable domain, filled in from reference TRBV5-1 and TRBJ2-7, reads KAGVTQTPRYLIKTRGQQVTLSCSPISGHRSVSWYQQTPGQGLQFLFEYFSETQRNKGNFPGRFSGRQFSNSRSEMNVSTLELGDSALYLCASSPTVPADYEQYFGPGTRLTVT.

The rearrangement links TRBV5-1 to TRBJ1-3; D ambiguous. V lost 0 bases and J 1 base, leaving 8 bases between the germline ends. This CDR3 has 15 amino acids. Looked up from germline, CDR1 is SGHRS and CDR2 is YFSETQ. Written as DNA, the CDR3 is TGCGCCAGCAGCTTGGCCGGGATATCTGGAAACACCATATATTTT. Its translation is CASSLAGISGNTIYF. The variable domain in full, with the rest retrieved from reference TRBV5-1 and TRBJ1-3, is KAGVTQTPRYLIKTRGQQVTLSCSPISGHRSVSWYQQTPGQGLQFLFEYFSETQRNKGNFPGRFSGRQFSNSRSEMNVSTLELGDSALYLCASSLAGISGNTIYFGEGSWLTVV.

This chain connects TRBV14 to TRBJ2-3, with D maybe TRBD2 (7 bases). This CDR3 contains 18 residues. Germline CDR1 SGHDN, CDR2 FVKESK. Between the trimmed V and J ends, which lost 0 bases and 1 base, there was a span of 17 bases. The CDR3 spells CASSQEYIARGRTDTQYF. CDR3 sequence (DNA): TGTGCCAGCAGCCAAGAATATATAGCGCGGGGGCGCACAGATACGCAGTATTTT.